The present T cell receptor beta chain was sequenced within a study of OX40 agonist ivuxolimab in advanced cancers. At the level of the study: Patients got intravenous ivuxolimab at 0.01 to 10 mg/kg every 2 weeks. Patients assigned to dose escalation were diagnosed with hepatocellular carcinoma, melanoma, renal cell or head and neck cancer. Study-level findings and limits: More expanded clones were found, on average, in CD8+ than in CD4+ T cells.

The timepoints at which blood was sampled were baseline, cycle 4 day 1, and cycle 7 day 1. Only in-frame clones appear in the TCRdb table, and some are missing; sequencing was by immunoSEQ multiplex PCR. Here the sample spans 55,000 to 70,000 clones, approximately 83% being singletons. Details on this clone: Its antigen is still unknown.

Germline loops: CDR1 SNHLY, CDR2 FYNNEI. The V gene end was trimmed by 2 bases and the J gene end by 1 base; junction bases not matched to a gene: 18. The CDR3 totals 20 residues. This chain connects TRBV2 to TRBJ1-2; the match to TRBD1 covers 8 bases. The sample consisted of CD4+ or CD8+ T cells sorted from blood, taken in a trial of the OX40 agonist ivuxolimab. The clonotype originates from an adult with an advanced solid tumor such as melanoma, head and neck, liver or kidney cancer. The CDR3 spells CASSEIGARTGPWDNYGYTF. Here the CDR3 DNA reads TGTGCCAGCAGTGAAATTGGGGCCCGGACAGGGCCATGGGATAACTATGGCTACACCTTC.